Below, 30 T cell receptor beta chains from the same sample are listed, as sequenced in a study of blood T cells in healthy people across ages. Using a J-beta primer mix together with a sample-barcoded 5' primer, a second PCR was run for roughly 7 to 12 cycles. TCRdb re-analysed the 5' RACE reads in MiXCR, keeping a single row per CDR3 protein. The repertoire holds about 1.4 million distinct CDR3 sequences, with 55% to 75% as singletons. Sequenced: blood. These receptors all come from a man aged 18 to 29 in good health.

The CDR3 coding sequence is TGTGCCAGCAGCTTCCAAACAGGGTCGGAGTCAAAGGCCTACGAGCAGTACTTC. This translates into CASSFQTGSESKAYEQYF. The genes are TRBV7-2 and TRBJ2-7; D may be TRBD1 (6 bases). V lost 3 bases, J lost 2 bases, and 23 bases lay in between. This CDR3 comprises 18 residues. Germline V gives CDR1 SGHTA, CDR2 FQGNSA.

This clonotype was picked up a small number of times. The chain recombines TRBV3-1 with TRBJ2-5, with D possibly TRBD2 on 6 matching bases. The CDR3 sequence is 14 residues long. The V end was cut by 3 bases, the J end by 2 bases, with 10 bases between. Per the germline V gene, CDR1 is LGHDT and CDR2 is YNNKEL (reference sequence). In DNA, the CDR3 is TGTGCCAGCAGCCATGGCGGGACTCAAGAGACCCAGTACTTC. It yields the protein CASSHGGTQETQYF.

This sequence joins TRBV15 and TRBJ2-1; 8 positions agree with TRBD1. Germline lookup yields CDR1 LNHNV and CDR2 YYDKDF (reference sequence). V gave up 3 bases and J gave up 6 bases; unmatched junction bases: 10. This CDR3 contains 16 residues. The CDR3 protein is CATSSTRDRSFNEQFF. The CDR3 bases are TGTGCCACCAGCAGCACCCGGGACAGGTCATTCAATGAGCAGTTCTTC.

The J gene is TRBJ1-5, the V gene TRBV6-5, with unresolved D. The germline CDR1 and CDR2 sequences are MNHEY and SVGAGI. There are 15 residues in the CDR3. Trimming stripped 4 bases from V and 4 bases from J, with 14 bases between. The CDR3 DNA sequence: TGTGCCAGCAGTTCAGTCCTGACGGGGAATCAGCCCCAGCATTTT. Its translation is CASSSVLTGNQPQHF.

This chain uses TRBV28 with TRBJ1-5, with 8 bases aligning to TRBD1. The V and J ends lost 5 bases and 5 bases, in that order; junction bases with no gene match: 8. This CDR3 is built from 15 residues. The germline gives CDR1 MDHEN, CDR2 SYDVKM. The chain's CDR3 is CASSTRTGYDQPQHF. In DNA form, the CDR3 reads TGTGCCAGCAGTACTCGGACAGGGTACGATCAGCCCCAGCATTTT.

The chain joins TRBV28 to TRBJ2-3, with 8 nucleotides matching TRBD2. V lost 11 bases, J lost 1 base, and 5 bases stayed unmatched. The CDR3 spans 13 residues. Germline CDR1 reads MDHEN; CDR2 reads SYDVKM. In DNA form, the CDR3 reads TGTGCCTTAACAGCGGGAGGCACAGATACGCAGTATTTT. It codes for CALTAGGTDTQYF.

The CDR3 nucleotides read TGTGCCAGCAGCCTCCTGGCAAACAGGGGAACGGACACCGGGGAGCTGTTTTTT. Amino acids: CASSLLANRGTDTGELFF. The V call is TRBV6-1, the J call TRBJ2-2; 7 bases agree with TRBD1. In germline, CDR1 is MNHNS, CDR2 SASEGT. CDR3 length equals 18 residues. The V gene end was trimmed by 6 bases and the J gene end by 3 bases; junction bases not matched to a gene: 16.

The V call is TRBV6-5, the J call TRBJ2-7; 11 nucleotides line up with TRBD2. There are 15 residues in the CDR3. CDR1 is MNHEY and CDR2 is SVGAGI in the germline V gene. The J segment lost 5 bases and the V segment lost 0 bases, leaving 3 bases of the junction unmatched. The CDR3 nucleotides read TGTGCCAGCAGTTACTCGATAGCGGGGGGGAACGAGCAGTACTTC. It yields the protein CASSYSIAGGNEQYF.

The chain combines TRBV10-3 with TRBJ2-6; 10 positions agree with TRBD1. V lost 8 bases and J lost 0; bases outside the gene matches: 4. The germline V gene has CDR1 ENHRY and CDR2 SYGVKD. This CDR3 is 16 amino acids long. This CDR3 is CAIGTGVLSGANVLTF. The CDR3, as DNA: TGTGCCATCGGGACAGGGGTTCTCTCTGGGGCCAACGTCCTGACTTTC.

The chain joins TRBV12-3 or TRBV12-4 to TRBJ1-2; D unresolved. This CDR3 is 12 amino acids long. Trimming removed 6 bases at V and 10 bases at J, with 15 bases between. CDR3 in amino acids: CASSGPTEDYTF. CDR3 in DNA: TGTGCCAGCAGCGGACCCACGGAGGACTACACCTTC.

V gene TRBV6-2 or TRBV6-3 combines with J gene TRBJ2-1, with no clear D. In germline, CDR1 is MNHEY, CDR2 SVGEGT. V lost 5 bases and J lost 0, with 11 bases in between. This CDR3 has 15 amino acids. The CDR3, as DNA: TGTGCCAGCAGTAACCCGACACGCTCCTACAATGAGCAGTTCTTC. Translation gives CASSNPTRSYNEQFF.

This clonotype has a handful of counts. The V gene is TRBV20-1, the J gene TRBJ1-2; TRBD1 matches at 8 bases. This CDR3 is 17 amino acids long. V lost 0 bases, J lost 4 bases, and 13 bases stayed unmatched. Germline V gene sequence: CDR1 DFQATT, CDR2 SNEGSKA (reference sequence). CDR3 residues: CSARDIITGGNPYGYTF. CDR3 nucleotide sequence: TGCAGTGCTAGAGATATTATCACAGGGGGAAATCCCTATGGCTACACCTTC.

This clonotype was observed a handful of times. CDR3 loop: CASSLVGELSYNEQFF. CDR3 sequence (DNA): TGCGCCAGCAGCTTGGTGGGGGAACTTTCCTACAATGAGCAGTTCTTC. The rearrangement links TRBV5-1 to TRBJ2-1, with D possibly being TRBD1 or TRBD2 (5 bases each). Between the trimmed V and J ends, which lost 0 bases and 1 base, there was a span of 11 bases. This CDR3 has 16 residues. CDR1 and CDR2 (germline): SGHRS, YFSETQ. The variable domain in full, with the rest retrieved from reference TRBV5-1 and TRBJ2-1, is KAGVTQTPRYLIKTRGQQVTLSCSPISGHRSVSWYQQTPGQGLQFLFEYFSETQRNKGNFPGRFSGRQFSNSRSEMNVSTLELGDSALYLCASSLVGELSYNEQFFGPGTRLTVL.

The chain recombines TRBV24-1 with TRBJ2-2; D remains unclear. Trimming cost V 8 bases and J 2 bases, with 8 bases left between them. The CDR3 runs 13 residues. The germline V gene has CDR1 KGHDR and CDR2 SFDVKD. For the CDR3, the DNA is TGTGCCACCACAGATCCTAACACCGGGGAGCTGTTTTTT. Its translation is CATTDPNTGELFF.

This chain uses TRBV4-3 with TRBJ2-5, with D uncertain. This CDR3 has 14 amino acids. V gave up 0 bases and J gave up 4 bases, with 9 bases separating them. Looked up from germline, CDR1 is LGHNA and CDR2 is YSLEER. The CDR3 DNA sequence: TGCGCCAGCAGCCAAGATGGGGTCCGAGAGACCCAGTACTTC. The encoded protein is CASSQDGVRETQYF.

This chain uses TRBV27 with TRBJ2-5; a weak D match, TRBD2 (6 bases). The CDR3 is made up of 16 amino acids. Germline V lookup: CDR1 MNHEY, CDR2 SMNVEV (reference sequence). The germline V and J ends were trimmed by 6 bases and 4 bases, with 21 bases remaining between them. DNA of the CDR3: TGTGCCAGCAGCTCGACCCCCGGACTATCCAGAGAGACCCAGTACTTC. It yields the protein CASSSTPGLSRETQYF.

The sample holds many counts of this clonotype. The chain carries TRBV20-1 and TRBJ2-7, with D possibly TRBD2 on 5 matching bases. V dropped 0 bases and J dropped 2 bases, with 8 bases sitting between them. The germline CDR1 and CDR2 sequences are DFQATT and SNEGSKA (reference sequence). This CDR3 has 13 residues. As DNA, the CDR3 is TGCAGTGCTAGAGATAGCGTACCCTACGAGCAGTACTTC. This codes for CSARDSVPYEQYF.

The rearrangement uses TRBV7-2 and TRBJ2-5; D possibly corresponds to TRBD2 (6 bases). This CDR3 is 14 amino acids long. From germline, CDR1 is SGHTA and CDR2 FQGNSA. Trimming removed 1 base at V and 5 bases at J, with 11 bases between. The CDR3 reads CASSLGASVETQYF. The CDR3 DNA follows: TGTGCCAGCAGCTTAGGTGCTAGCGTCGAGACCCAGTACTTC. Looking up the rest from reference TRBV7-2 and TRBJ2-5 gives the full variable domain: GAGVSQSPSNKVTEKGKDVELRCDPISGHTALYWYRQSLGQGLEFLIYFQGNSAPDKSGLPSDRFSAERTGGSVSTLTIQRTQQEDSAVYLCASSLGASVETQYFGPGTRLLVL.

This clonotype was found a few times. The chain combines TRBV5-1 with TRBJ1-5; possible D gene TRBD1, 5 bases. CDR3 size: 13 residues. Trimming removed 1 base from V and 7 bases from J, with 9 bases in between. CDR1 is SGHRS, CDR2 YFSETQ, per germline. The CDR3 loop reads CASSLSWGQPQHF. Written as DNA, the CDR3 is TGCGCCAGCAGCTTGAGTTGGGGGCAGCCCCAGCATTTT.

J is TRBJ1-2 and V is TRBV6-5; D not resolved. V dropped 0 bases and J dropped 4 bases, with 9 bases sitting between them. The CDR3 consists of 14 residues. The germline CDR1 and CDR2 sequences are MNHEY and SVGAGI. For the CDR3, the DNA is TGTGCCAGCAGTTACTCGAGGCAGGTCTATGGCTACACCTTC. Protein product: CASSYSRQVYGYTF.

The chain carries TRBV5-1 and TRBJ2-7, with 8 bases aligning to TRBD1. CDR1 SGHRS and CDR2 YFSETQ come from the germline V gene. The CDR3 spans 13 residues. V was clipped by 3 bases and J by 3 bases; unmatched bases: 2. CDR3 sequence (DNA): TGCGCCAGCAGCTGGGACAGGCTCTACGAGCAGTACTTC. It translates to CASSWDRLYEQYF.

The rearrangement links TRBV3-1 to TRBJ2-5; 8 bases align to TRBD1. The CDR3 consists of 14 residues. V dropped 3 bases and J dropped 5; count of bases not matched to a gene: 5. Germline values: CDR1 LGHDT, CDR2 YNNKEL (reference sequence). The CDR3 DNA is TGTGCCAGCAGCCAGAACAGGGGGTCGGAGACCCAGTACTTC. Residues: CASSQNRGSETQYF.

The V and J genes are TRBV7-2 and TRBJ2-7; D not certain. The CDR3 length is 13 residues. Germline CDR1 reads SGHTA; CDR2 reads FQGNSA. Trimming took off 7 bases at V and 0 bases at J, with 10 bases between the two ends. The CDR3 loop reads CASTNPPSYEQYF. Written as DNA, the CDR3 is TGTGCCAGCACCAACCCTCCCTCCTACGAGCAGTACTTC.

This clonotype was counted only a few times. This chain uses TRBV20-1 with TRBJ2-6, with D unresolved. The germline V gene has CDR1 DFQATT and CDR2 SNEGSKA (reference sequence). Trimming left V 6 bases short and J 3 bases short, with 12 bases between. This CDR3 spans 14 amino acids. CDR3 loop: CSAYGAIGANVLTF. The CDR3 bases are TGCAGTGCCTACGGCGCGATTGGGGCCAACGTCCTGACTTTC.

V is TRBV6-5 and J is TRBJ2-3, with TRBD2 as a possible D gene (5 bases). Trimming took off 2 bases at V and 4 bases at J, with 22 bases between the two ends. Germline-derived CDR1 and CDR2 are MNHEY and SVGAGI. CDR3 length: 18 amino acids. The CDR3 DNA sequence: TGTGCCAGCAGTTACCCCCTTGGGTCTCCTCCCGGGGCAGATACGCAGTATTTT. Its translation: CASSYPLGSPPGADTQYF.

This chain joins TRBV9 and TRBJ2-1; TRBD2 aligns across 12 bases. The CDR3 has 16 residues. J lost 8 bases, V lost 0 bases, and 6 bases had no gene match. Looked up from germline, CDR1 is SGDLS and CDR2 is YYNGEE. The CDR3 protein is CASSVASGGALYEQFF. The DNA for the CDR3 is TGTGCCAGCAGCGTAGCTAGCGGGGGGGCTCTATATGAGCAGTTCTTC.

The rearrangement links TRBV28 to TRBJ2-7; D is undetermined. Between the trimmed V and J ends, which lost 6 bases and 3 bases, there was a span of 9 bases. Germline V gene lookup returns CDR1 MDHEN and CDR2 SYDVKM. The CDR3 is made up of 12 amino acids. The CDR3 sequence is CASSQIIYEQYF. The CDR3 DNA follows: TGTGCCAGCAGCCAGATCATCTACGAGCAGTACTTC.

A few counts support this clonotype. The chain joins TRBV11-2 to TRBJ2-4, with 9 bases aligning to TRBD1. This CDR3 region has 18 residues. Germline V gene sequence: CDR1 SGHAT, CDR2 FQNNGV. J lost 6 bases, V lost 5 bases, and 17 bases had no gene match. The CDR3 loop is CASSRDREGLYPRNIQYF. The CDR3 nucleotides are TGTGCCAGCAGCAGGGACAGGGAAGGCCTATACCCTAGAAACATTCAGTACTTC. Filled out from reference TRBV11-2 and TRBJ2-4, the complete variable domain reads EAGVAQSPRYKIIEKRQSVAFWCNPISGHATLYWYQQILGQGPKLLIQFQNNGVVDDSQLPKDRFSAERLKGVDSTLKIQPAKLEDSAVYLCASSRDREGLYPRNIQYFGAGTRLSVL.

This chain links TRBV2 with TRBJ2-1, with D perhaps matching TRBD2 (5 bases). The CDR3 runs to 14 residues. V lost 4 bases to trimming and J lost 8 bases, with 15 bases between them. CDR1 is SNHLY, CDR2 FYNNEI, per germline. This CDR3 is CASSGELASHEQFF. Here the CDR3 DNA reads TGTGCCAGCAGTGGGGAGTTAGCTTCCCATGAGCAGTTCTTC.

This chain joins TRBV20-1 and TRBJ2-1; 8 bases match TRBD2. The CDR3 is 14 residues long. Germline V gene data show CDR1 as DFQATT and CDR2 as SNEGSKA (reference sequence). V lost 3 bases and J lost 6; bases outside the gene matches: 7. This chain's CDR3 is CSASEAGVGNEQFF. In DNA form, the CDR3 reads TGCAGTGCTAGCGAAGCGGGAGTGGGCAATGAGCAGTTCTTC.